These 18 T cell receptor beta chains share one sample of origin, sequenced in a study of Graves' ophthalmopathy and Graves' hyperthyroidism (dated by TCRdb to 2016 to 2018). TCRdb names Illumina HiSeq 2000 as the instrument used. TCR beta CDR3 regions were amplified from RNA transcripts for repertoire sequencing. The first round of RT-PCR was done with HTBI primers and the Qiagen OneStep RT-PCR kit, and was followed by a second round of multiplex PCR, then size selection and purification. TCRdb cleaned the public reads at Q25 with fastp, built clones with MiXCR and kept in-frame beta chains. Rows merge per CDR3 protein into single entries with the most common DNA and genes. The sample table lists some 25,000 distinct CDR3 sequences, about 50% of them with a count of one. Of the sample, roughly 6.5% falls within the top ten clones. The material sequenced was peripheral blood. These receptors originate from an adult woman with stable Graves' hyperthyroidism.

The V call is TRBV5-1, the J call TRBJ1-1, with TRBD1 matching over 11 bases. CDR3 length: 16 amino acids. With 4 bases clipped from V and 8 bases from J, the junction kept 13 bases outside the gene matches. Germline assignment: CDR1 SGHRS and CDR2 YFSETQ. CDR3 loop: CASSATGQGVSTEAFF. CDR3 nucleotides: TGCGCCAGCAGCGCTACGGGACAGGGGGTCAGCACGGAAGCTTTCTTT.

Judged by abundance, this clonotype is medium-sized. This sequence joins TRBV7-9 and TRBJ2-7; D is perhaps TRBD1 or TRBD2 (5 bases each). There are 13 residues in the CDR3. Germline lookup yields CDR1 SEHNR and CDR2 FQNEAQ (reference sequence). V was pared by 5 bases and J by 4 bases, with 12 bases between. CDR3 sequence reads: CASSGALAYEQYF. In DNA, the CDR3 is TGTGCCAGCAGCGGGGCCCTAGCATACGAGCAGTACTTC.

The CDR3 loop is CASSPRLGGELFF. The CDR3 DNA reads as TGTGCCAGCAGCCCCAGACTAGGCGGGGAGCTGTTTTTT. The chain is built from TRBV10-3 and TRBJ2-2; the D gene is possibly TRBD2 (6 bases). The germline CDR1 and CDR2 sequences are ENHRY and SYGVKD. The CDR3 is 13 amino acids. V gave up 10 bases and J gave up 7 bases, with 16 bases separating them.

This clonotype has a count of ten or more. The V and J genes are TRBV25-1 and TRBJ2-4; D may correspond to TRBD1 or TRBD2 (5 bases each). This CDR3 has 15 amino acids. Germline V gives CDR1 MGHDK, CDR2 SYGVNS. V lost 7 bases and J 5 bases, leaving 18 bases between the germline ends. This CDR3 reads CASTGTSTGENIQYF. CDR3 DNA: TGTGCCAGCACCGGGACCTCCACTGGGGAAAACATTCAGTACTTC. The full variable domain, completed using reference TRBV25-1 and TRBJ2-4, is EADIYQTPRYLVIGTGKKITLECSQTMGHDKMYWYQQDPGMELHLIHYSYGVNSTEKGDLSSESTVSRIRTEHFPLTLESARPSHTSQYLCASTGTSTGENIQYFGAGTRLSVL.

This clonotype is a singleton in its sample. The rearrangement joins TRBV5-1 to TRBJ2-2; 11 nucleotides agree with TRBD2. The CDR3 extends over 15 amino acids. The trim removed 1 base at V and 7 bases at J, leaving 3 bases unmatched. Germline V gene data show CDR1 as SGHRS and CDR2 as YFSETQ. CDR3 amino acids: CASSLRLAGRGELFF. Here the CDR3 DNA reads TGCGCCAGCAGCTTGAGACTAGCGGGGCGCGGGGAGCTGTTTTTT.

There are many counts of this clonotype. J is TRBJ1-1 and V is TRBV6-5; no clear D. Germline CDR1 and CDR2: MNHEY and SVGAGI. The CDR3 has 13 amino acids. V lost 2 bases and J 6 bases, leaving 10 bases between the germline ends. This chain's CDR3 is CASSYDHNAEAFF. CDR3 nucleotide sequence: TGTGCCAGCAGTTACGATCATAACGCTGAAGCTTTCTTT.

This clonotype was seen at least ten times. The chain carries TRBV27 and TRBJ2-7, with a tentative D call TRBD1 (6 bases). Trimming cost V 0 bases and J 3 bases, with 9 bases left between them. Germline V gene lookup returns CDR1 MNHEY and CDR2 SMNVEV (reference sequence). The CDR3 runs to 14 residues. This CDR3 reads CASSLSVGGYEQYF. In DNA form, the CDR3 reads TGTGCCAGCAGTTTATCGGTAGGGGGCTACGAGCAGTACTTC.

By sample share, this clonotype is medium-sized. The chain has TRBV20-1 and TRBJ1-5; D is ambiguous. The CDR3 runs 15 residues. Trimming removed 1 base at V and 4 bases at J, with 14 bases between. In germline, CDR1 is DFQATT, CDR2 SNEGSKA (reference sequence). Here the CDR3 reads CSARADRADNQPQHF. The CDR3, as DNA: TGCAGTGCTAGAGCCGACCGGGCGGATAATCAGCCCCAGCATTTT.

This clonotype has a count of ten or more. The V gene is TRBV12-3 or TRBV12-4, the J gene TRBJ1-6; unclear D gene. V lost 3 bases and J 4 bases, leaving 10 bases between the germline ends. The CDR3 loop spans 15 amino acids. CDR3 sequence: CASSFYSGYNSPLHF. For the CDR3, the DNA is TGTGCCAGCAGTTTTTACTCTGGGTATAATTCACCCCTCCACTTT.

The V gene is TRBV29-1, the J gene TRBJ2-1; D perhaps matches TRBD2 (8 bases). This CDR3 region has 14 residues. Per the germline V gene, CDR1 is SQVTM and CDR2 is ANQGSEA. V lost 4 bases, J lost 7 bases, and 17 bases lay in between. CDR3 DNA sequence: TGCAGCGTTGGAACGGGAGGGGGCGGGAATGAGCAGTTCTTC. Protein: CSVGTGGGGNEQFF.

This clonotype is medium-sized by share. The chain carries TRBV2 and TRBJ2-3; D might be TRBD1 or TRBD2, each matching 5 bases. The CDR3 has 15 residues. The ends were cut back, 3 bases at V and 5 bases at J, with 15 bases in the middle. Germline CDR1 and CDR2: SNHLY and FYNNEI. The CDR3 region is CASSDMGVSIDTQYF. The DNA for the CDR3 is TGTGCCAGCAGTGACATGGGGGTCAGTATAGATACGCAGTATTTT.

V gene TRBV7-3 combines with J gene TRBJ2-5; 8 bases line up with TRBD1. With V trimmed by 5 bases and J by 3 bases, 11 bases remained unmatched. The CDR3 extends over 16 amino acids. Germline assignment: CDR1 SGHTA and CDR2 FQGTGA. The CDR3 DNA sequence: TGTGCCAGCAGCGCAGCAGGGGGCGGCACTGAAGAGACCCAGTACTTC. Translation gives CASSAAGGGTEETQYF.

The rearrangement joins TRBV6-5 to TRBJ2-2, with 11 bases that match TRBD1. This CDR3 comprises 16 residues. Germline lookup yields CDR1 MNHEY and CDR2 SVGAGI. J was trimmed by 7 bases and V by 6 bases; bases with no gene match: 10. CDR3 nucleotide sequence: TGTGCCAGCAGCAGACCAGAGGGACAGGGGGTCGGGGAGCTGTTTTTT. It encodes CASSRPEGQGVGELFF.

The chain recombines TRBV12-3 or TRBV12-4 with TRBJ2-5; D is unresolved. This CDR3 is 12 amino acids long. V lost 9 bases and J 3 bases, leaving 11 bases between the germline ends. The CDR3 DNA is TGTGCCAGAACCCCCGGAAAAGAGACCCAGTACTTC. Translated: CARTPGKETQYF.

About this clonotype: Sequence at one end of the junction differs from germline and may be a read error. The rearrangement uses TRBV24-1 and TRBJ2-1, with D tentatively TRBD2 (6 bases). This CDR3 comprises 17 residues. Germline V lookup: CDR1 KGHDR, CDR2 SFDVKD. This chain's CDR3 is CATGDVGTSGPYNEQFF. The DNA of the CDR3 is TGTGCCACCGGTGATGTAGGGACCAGCGGGCCCTACAATGAGCAGTTCTTC.

A remark on this clonotype: A read error may explain this, as a much larger clone is one base away. V gene TRBV27 combines with J gene TRBJ2-2; tentatively, D is TRBD2 (6 bases). Germline V CDR1 and CDR2: MNHEY, SMNVEV (reference sequence). The CDR3 is 13 residues long. The CDR3 spells CASSFGGPGKLFF. DNA of the CDR3: TGTGCCAGCAGTTTCGGGGGACCCGGGAAGCTGTTTTTT.

To note about this clonotype: It may be a read error: a sequence one base away is much more abundant. The chain joins TRBV27 to TRBJ2-1, with 10 bases identical to TRBD2. CDR1 and CDR2 from the germline V gene are MNHEY and SMNVEV (reference sequence). The CDR3 is made up of 15 amino acids. This CDR3 reads CASSWGLALYSEQFF. The CDR3 coding sequence is TGTGCCAGCAGCTGGGGACTAGCGCTCTACAGTGAGCAGTTCTTC.

This clonotype was counted ten times or more. The V gene is TRBV28, the J gene TRBJ2-2, with D perhaps being TRBD1 or TRBD2 (5 bases each). The germline gives CDR1 MDHEN, CDR2 SYDVKM. The length of the CDR3 is 15 residues. V was shortened by 2 bases and J by 1 base, with 8 bases between the two germline ends. The DNA of the CDR3 is TGTGCCAGCAGTTTAGCAGGGAGGAACACCGGGGAGCTGTTTTTT. This translates into CASSLAGRNTGELFF.